Presented here are 25 T cell receptor beta chains from one specimen sequenced in a study of cytomegalovirus exposure and HLA in healthy donors. In the PCR, 60 Vbeta and 13 Jbeta primers were used. Data came from immunoSEQ multiplex PCR; TCRdb stores just in-frame clones and leaves some out. The sample has 100,000 or so clones, roughly 84% seen once. Input material: PBMCs. These receptors all come from a woman aged 18-29 years in good health and CMV-seronegative.

V usage is TRBV7-2 and J usage is TRBJ2-4; maybe TRBD1 (5 bases). The germline CDR1 and CDR2 sequences are SGHTA and FQGNSA. Trimming took off 1 base at V and 2 bases at J, with 6 bases between the two ends. This CDR3 contains 14 residues. Written as DNA, the CDR3 is TGTGCCAGCAGCTTAGACAGGTCCAAAAACATTCAGTACTTC. The encoded protein is CASSLDRSKNIQYF.

The V call is TRBV10-3, the J call TRBJ1-4; 12 nucleotides match TRBD1. Germline assignment: CDR1 ENHRY and CDR2 SYGVKD. The ends lost 3 bases at V and 5 bases at J; junction bases unmatched: 7. The CDR3 covers 17 residues. CDR3 sequence reads: CAISDRDRGLGNEKLFF. DNA for the CDR3: TGTGCCATCAGTGATCGGGACAGGGGGCTCGGGAATGAAAAACTGTTTTTT.

The chain is built from TRBV6-1 and TRBJ2-7; 7 positions agree with TRBD2. The trim removed 4 bases at V and 6 bases at J, leaving 6 bases unmatched. The CDR3 is made up of 13 amino acids. Germline CDR1 is MNHNS and CDR2 is SASEGT. CDR3 in amino acids: CASSGAGLSEQYF. As DNA, the CDR3 is TGTGCCAGCAGTGGAGCGGGGCTTAGCGAGCAGTACTTC.

The V gene is TRBV7-2, the J gene TRBJ1-6, with TRBD1 matching over 8 bases. The CDR3 is 15 amino acids. CDR1 is SGHTA, CDR2 FQGNSA, per germline. V was clipped by 1 base and J by 6 bases; unmatched bases: 2. CDR3 protein: CASSLDTGGNSPLHF. The CDR3 region has the DNA TGTGCCAGCAGCTTAGATACAGGGGGTAATTCACCCCTCCACTTT.

The CDR3 region is CASSQSGWNTGELFF. The CDR3 DNA follows: TGCGCCAGCAGCCAAAGCGGTTGGAACACCGGGGAGCTGTTTTTT. This sequence joins TRBV4-1 and TRBJ2-2; D is perhaps TRBD2 (5 bases). Germline V gene lookup returns CDR1 MGHRA and CDR2 YSYEKL. This CDR3 is built from 15 residues. Trimming took 2 bases from V and 1 from J, leaving 8 bases between them.

The V gene is TRBV7-3, the J gene TRBJ1-1; possibly TRBD1 for D (5 bases). The germline V gene encodes CDR1 SGHTA and CDR2 FQGTGA. Trimming cost V 2 bases and J 2 bases, with 12 bases left between them. This CDR3 spans 15 amino acids. CDR3 amino acids: CASSLGGGPNTEAFF. As DNA, the CDR3 is TGTGCCAGCAGCTTAGGGGGGGGACCTAACACTGAAGCTTTCTTT.

This chain uses TRBV9 with TRBJ2-2, with D possibly matching TRBD1 (6 bases). In germline, CDR1 is SGDLS, CDR2 YYNGEE. This CDR3 region has 13 residues. The V end was cut by 7 bases, the J end by 2 bases, with 9 bases between. The CDR3 is CASGQPNTGELFF. In DNA, the CDR3 is TGTGCCAGCGGACAGCCAAACACCGGGGAGCTGTTTTTT.

To note about this clone: The sample has other DNA sequences that encode this CDR3 too. V and J are TRBV7-2 and TRBJ2-7; 8 bases line up with TRBD2. Looked up from germline, CDR1 is SGHTA and CDR2 is FQGNSA. The CDR3 totals 14 residues. V trimming: 4 bases; J trimming: 2 bases; junction bases outside the gene matches: 4. The CDR3 protein is CASSYSGVTYEQYF. CDR3 DNA: TGTGCCAGCAGCTATAGCGGGGTAACCTACGAGCAGTACTTC. The whole variable domain, remainder taken from reference TRBV7-2 and TRBJ2-7, is GAGVSQSPSNKVTEKGKDVELRCDPISGHTALYWYRQSLGQGLEFLIYFQGNSAPDKSGLPSDRFSAERTGGSVSTLTIQRTQQEDSAVYLCASSYSGVTYEQYFGPGTRLTVT.

This chain links TRBV29-1 with TRBJ2-1, with TRBD1 as a possible D gene (9 bases). V lost 4 bases and J 9 bases, leaving 19 bases between the germline ends. The CDR3 is 14 amino acids. Germline V lookup: CDR1 SQVTM, CDR2 ANQGSEA. The CDR3 loop is CSVGGGGTGIEQFF. CDR3 DNA sequence: TGCAGCGTTGGAGGCGGGGGGACAGGGATTGAGCAGTTCTTC.

The chain uses TRBV14 and TRBJ2-7, with 7 positions matching TRBD1. Germline V lookup: CDR1 SGHDN, CDR2 FVKESK. V lost 1 base and J lost 0; bases outside the gene matches: 3. This CDR3 contains 15 residues. CDR3 in amino acids: CASSQGQGYSYEQYF. DNA for the CDR3: TGTGCCAGCAGCCAAGGACAGGGTTACTCCTACGAGCAGTACTTC.

The V call is TRBV7-6, the J call TRBJ2-3; possibly TRBD1 for D (5 bases). V was cut by 1 base and J by 1 base, with 6 bases left in between. Germline CDR1 is SGHVS and CDR2 is FNYEAQ. CDR3 length equals 14 residues. The CDR3: CASSLETGTDTQYF. The CDR3 DNA sequence: TGTGCCAGCAGCTTAGAGACAGGCACAGATACGCAGTATTTT.

The rearrangement links TRBV5-4 to TRBJ2-1; 11 nucleotides line up with TRBD2. Germline values: CDR1 SGHNT, CDR2 YYREEE (reference sequence). Trimming at V came to 0 bases and at J to 5 bases, leaving 4 bases not matched to a gene. The CDR3 runs to 16 residues. DNA of the CDR3: TGTGCCAGCAGCTTGGGTAGCGGGAGGGTCAACAATGAGCAGTTCTTC. It translates to CASSLGSGRVNNEQFF.

The rearrangement uses TRBV4-3 and TRBJ2-1; D possibly corresponds to TRBD1 (5 bases). The CDR3 extends over 14 amino acids. Germline CDR1 and CDR2: LGHNA and YSLEER. V was clipped by 3 bases and J by 8 bases, with 14 bases between them. The CDR3 DNA sequence: TGCGCCAGCAGCCACCGGACAAGGTTGGATGAGCAGTTCTTC. Residues: CASSHRTRLDEQFF.

The rearrangement joins TRBV15 to TRBJ1-1; a weak D match, TRBD1 (6 bases). Trimming removed 3 bases at V and 6 bases at J, with 14 bases between. Germline V CDR1 and CDR2: LNHNV, YYDKDF (reference sequence). The CDR3 runs 14 residues. The CDR3 here is CATSSTGFRSEAFF. The DNA for the CDR3 is TGTGCCACCAGCAGCACAGGGTTTAGGTCTGAAGCTTTCTTT.

This chain connects TRBV6-1 to TRBJ2-6, with no clear D. V gave up 7 bases and J gave up 4 bases, with 11 bases separating them. CDR3 length: 14 residues. Germline CDR1 and CDR2: MNHNS and SASEGT. CDR3 residues: CASITQLGANVLTF. The CDR3 DNA is TGTGCCAGCATTACCCAACTGGGGGCCAACGTCCTGACTTTC.

This chain joins TRBV6-6 and TRBJ2-3; the D gene is possibly TRBD1 (6 bases). CDR3 size: 14 residues. V gave up 6 bases and J gave up 0 bases, with 10 bases separating them. CDR1 is MNHNY and CDR2 is SVGAGI in the germline V gene (reference sequence). CDR3 residues: CASRTGPSTDTQYF. Here the CDR3 DNA reads TGTGCCAGCAGGACAGGACCTAGCACAGATACGCAGTATTTT.

The J gene is TRBJ2-2, the V gene TRBV5-1; D perhaps matches TRBD2 (5 bases). Germline V CDR1 and CDR2: SGHRS, YFSETQ. The CDR3 is 14 residues long. Trimming pared 4 bases from V and 2 bases from J, leaving 9 bases between. The CDR3 protein is CASSMDLNTGELFF. For the CDR3, the DNA is TGCGCCAGCAGCATGGACTTAAACACCGGGGAGCTGTTTTTT.

J is TRBJ2-3 and V is TRBV11-3, with D perhaps matching TRBD1 (6 bases). Trimming pared 3 bases from V and 1 base from J, leaving 14 bases between. The CDR3 has 16 amino acids. Germline-derived CDR1 and CDR2 are SGHNT and YENEEA. CDR3 protein: CASSLGVRGGTDTQYF. As DNA, the CDR3 is TGTGCCAGCAGCTTGGGGGTCAGGGGAGGCACAGATACGCAGTATTTT.

The genes are TRBV7-8 and TRBJ1-1; D gene ambiguous. CDR3 length: 13 residues. The V end was cut by 4 bases, the J end by 5 bases, with 11 bases between. Germline assignment: CDR1 SGHVS and CDR2 FQNEAQ. The CDR3 DNA is TGTGCCAGCAGCTGGACTAGAAGGACTGAAGCTTTCTTT. Amino acids: CASSWTRRTEAFF.

The J gene is TRBJ2-3, the V gene TRBV13; 10 bases align to TRBD2. V gave up 5 bases and J gave up 5 bases; unmatched junction bases: 10. There are 16 residues in the CDR3. Germline V lookup: CDR1 PRHDT, CDR2 FYEKMQ (reference sequence). DNA of the CDR3: TGTGCCAGCAGCACCTGGACTAGCGGAGTAAGAGATACGCAGTATTTT. Protein product: CASSTWTSGVRDTQYF.

This chain joins TRBV28 and TRBJ2-3, with 9 bases identical to TRBD2. Germline loops: CDR1 MDHEN, CDR2 SYDVKM. CDR3 length equals 14 residues. Losses at the gene ends were 5 bases for V and 2 bases for J; bases not matched to a gene: 2. The CDR3 sequence is CASSVAGDTDTQYF. CDR3 in DNA: TGTGCCAGCAGTGTAGCGGGGGACACAGATACGCAGTATTTT. Complete variable domain (other parts from reference TRBV28 and TRBJ2-3): DVKVTQSSRYLVKRTGEKVFLECVQDMDHENMFWYRQDPGLGLRLIYFSYDVKMKEKGDIPEGYSVSREKKERFSLILESASTNQTSMYLCASSVAGDTDTQYFGPGTRLTVL.

The V gene is TRBV6-1, the J gene TRBJ2-1, with 7 bases lining up with TRBD1. The CDR3 consists of 15 residues. Germline V lookup: CDR1 MNHNS, CDR2 SASEGT. V lost 2 bases to trimming and J lost 2 bases; unmatched junction nucleotides: 3. The CDR3 coding sequence is TGTGCCAGCAGTGAAATAGGGGGCGCCTACAATGAGCAGTTCTTC. It specifies CASSEIGGAYNEQFF.

This sequence joins TRBV6-1 and TRBJ1-2, with D possibly matching TRBD1 (5 bases). The V and J ends lost 2 bases and 3 bases respectively, with 10 bases between them. The CDR3 has 14 amino acids. In germline, CDR1 is MNHNS, CDR2 SASEGT. CDR3 in amino acids: CASSEFGGDYGYTF. CDR3 nucleotide sequence: TGTGCCAGCAGTGAATTTGGAGGGGACTATGGCTACACCTTC.

This clone was found once. The V call is TRBV4-3, the J call TRBJ2-1; 8 positions agree with TRBD2. The V gene's germline CDR1 is LGHNA and CDR2 YSLEER. The CDR3 runs 15 residues. Trimming cost V 1 base and J 8 bases; bases outside gene matches: 7. CDR3: CASSQVMAGGYEQFF. CDR3 sequence (DNA): TGCGCCAGCAGCCAAGTAATGGCGGGGGGCTATGAGCAGTTCTTC.

This chain connects TRBV28 to TRBJ1-1; no reliable D call. The CDR3 extends over 18 amino acids. V lost 2 bases and J 1 base, leaving 20 bases between the germline ends. The germline gives CDR1 MDHEN, CDR2 SYDVKM. CDR3 sequence reads: CASSLISLGKRRNTEAFF. The CDR3 coding sequence is TGTGCCAGCAGTTTAATCTCCCTCGGGAAGAGAAGGAACACTGAAGCTTTCTTT.